Presented here are 22 T cell receptor beta chains from one specimen sequenced in a study of cytomegalovirus exposure and HLA in healthy donors. Clones were read by immunoSEQ multiplex PCR, and TCRdb kept only the in-frame ones, dropping some. The table records some 79,000 clones, around 94% of them present only once. The sequencing input was PBMCs. The receptor set was obtained from a woman younger than 30 in good health and CMV-seropositive.

In nucleotides, the CDR3 is TGTGCCAGTAGTATAGATCAACAGGAGCAGTTCTTC. Amino acid sequence: CASSIDQQEQFF. The chain recombines TRBV19 with TRBJ2-1; D remains unclear. Trimming took 0 bases from V and 10 from J, leaving 7 bases between them. Germline V lookup: CDR1 LNHDA, CDR2 SQIVND (reference sequence). CDR3 size: 12 residues.

The chain employs TRBV28 and TRBJ1-1; 9 positions agree with TRBD1. V gave up 6 bases and J gave up 1 base; unmatched junction bases: 9. CDR3 length: 16 amino acids. Per germline, CDR1 MDHEN and CDR2 SYDVKM. The CDR3 is CASSPTGQGENTEAFF. DNA of the CDR3: TGTGCCAGCAGCCCAACGGGACAGGGCGAGAACACTGAAGCTTTCTTT.

J is TRBJ1-2 and V is TRBV28, with TRBD1 identical over 9 bases. This CDR3 contains 16 residues. CDR1 is MDHEN, CDR2 SYDVKM, per germline. Germline trimming cut 6 bases from V and 2 bases from J; bases unmatched to any gene: 10. The CDR3 loop is CASRHGGQGGNYGYTF. The CDR3 region has the DNA TGTGCCAGCAGGCACGGGGGACAGGGAGGCAACTATGGCTACACCTTC.

The rearrangement links TRBV7-2 to TRBJ2-3; weak D call: TRBD2 (5 bases). This CDR3 has 13 residues. Germline CDR1 reads SGHTA; CDR2 reads FQGNSA. V was cut by 3 bases and J by 4 bases, with 8 bases left in between. The CDR3, as DNA: TGTGCCAGCAGCTTGGCCGGGGCAGATACGCAGTATTTT. Encoded protein: CASSLAGADTQYF.

V gene TRBV29-1 combines with J gene TRBJ2-5, with 9 bases lining up with TRBD1. Looked up from germline, CDR1 is SQVTM and CDR2 is ANQGSEA. This CDR3 comprises 14 residues. After removal of 5 bases from V and 5 bases from J, the junction contained 9 bases not matched to a gene. DNA for the CDR3: TGCAGCGTTTGGGACAGGGATTTGGAGGAGACCCAGTACTTC. It is translated as CSVWDRDLEETQYF.

Turning to this clone: An end of the junction does not agree with germline; a read error may underlie this. This sequence joins TRBV7-7 and TRBJ2-2; TRBD2 might be the D (6 bases). In germline, CDR1 is SSHAT, CDR2 FNYEAQ (reference sequence). The CDR3 is 15 amino acids. The CDR3 sequence: CASSRSGSNTGELFF. Written as DNA, the CDR3 is TGTGCTAGCAGCCGTAGCGGTTCGAACACCGGGGAGCTGTTTTTT.

V and J are TRBV6-5 and TRBJ1-1, with D possibly matching TRBD1 (6 bases). The CDR3 runs 14 residues. CDR1 and CDR2 from the germline V gene are MNHEY and SVGAGI. V lost 5 bases and J lost 8, with 18 bases in between. The CDR3, as DNA: TGTGCCAGCAGTCCCCACCCGCGGACAGCGGAAGCTTTCTTT. This codes for CASSPHPRTAEAFF.

This clone came up once. DNA of the CDR3: TGTGCCAGCAGCCAGGTGGGCAGAACAGATACGCAGTATTTT. Its protein is CASSQVGRTDTQYF. The chain uses TRBV4-2 and TRBJ2-3; D ambiguous. CDR3 size: 14 residues. Between the trimmed V and J ends, which lost 3 bases and 3 bases, there was a span of 10 bases. Germline assignment: CDR1 LGHNA and CDR2 YNFKEQ.

The rearrangement joins TRBV27 to TRBJ1-1; perhaps TRBD1 as D (5 bases). V was cut by 7 bases and J by 1 base, with 7 bases left in between. The CDR3 consists of 12 residues. Germline V gene lookup returns CDR1 MNHEY and CDR2 SMNVEV (reference sequence). CDR3 amino acids: CASKTGNTEAFF. The CDR3 DNA follows: TGTGCCAGCAAAACAGGGAACACTGAAGCTTTCTTT.

V and J are TRBV6-5 and TRBJ2-7, with 10 bases identical to TRBD1. This CDR3 has 15 amino acids. From germline, CDR1 is MNHEY and CDR2 SVGAGI. V was clipped by 2 bases and J by 5 bases; unmatched bases: 6. CDR3 sequence (DNA): TGTGCCAGCAGTTACCGCGGGACAGGGGTGGACGAGCAGTACTTC. The encoded protein is CASSYRGTGVDEQYF.

This chain joins TRBV5-6 and TRBJ2-7; a weak D match, TRBD2 (7 bases). The V gene lost 0 bases and the J gene lost 2 bases, with 15 bases spanning the gap. The CDR3 sequence is 16 residues long. CDR1 and CDR2 from the germline V gene are SGHDT and YYEEEE. The CDR3 reads CASSLGGGALTYEQYF. The CDR3 coding sequence is TGTGCCAGCAGCTTGGGTGGGGGGGCTCTCACCTACGAGCAGTACTTC. The full variable domain, completed using reference TRBV5-6 and TRBJ2-7, is DAGVTQSPTHLIKTRGQQVTLRCSPKSGHDTVSWYQQALGQGPQFIFQYYEEEERQRGNFPDRFSGHQFPNYSSELNVNALLLGDSALYLCASSLGGGALTYEQYFGPGTRLTVT.

The chain joins TRBV10-3 to TRBJ1-2, with D possibly matching TRBD1 (6 bases). This CDR3 region has 12 residues. V lost 2 bases and J 7 bases, leaving 8 bases between the germline ends. Germline V gene data show CDR1 as ENHRY and CDR2 as SYGVKD. CDR3 coding DNA: TGTGCCATCAGTGAGACAGGGTTTGGCTACACCTTC. Its translation is CAISETGFGYTF.

CDR3 amino acids: CATSSAPYYEQYF. Here the CDR3 DNA reads TGTGCCACCAGCAGCGCCCCCTACTACGAGCAGTACTTC. The chain links TRBV15 to TRBJ2-7; D not certain. The CDR3 extends over 13 amino acids. The V and J ends lost 3 bases and 3 bases respectively, with 9 bases between them. Germline loops: CDR1 LNHNV, CDR2 YYDKDF (reference sequence).

The count of this clone is one. V usage is TRBV6-6 and J usage is TRBJ1-2, with D maybe TRBD1 (5 bases). From germline, CDR1 is MNHNY and CDR2 SVGAGI (reference sequence). Trimming stripped 6 bases from V and 8 bases from J, with 16 bases between. CDR3 length: 13 amino acids. This chain's CDR3 is CASSWTGGLGYTF. The CDR3 DNA reads as TGTGCCAGCAGCTGGACGGGGGGATTAGGCTACACCTTC.

The chain combines TRBV7-3 with TRBJ2-3; TRBD2 matches at 10 bases. Losses at the gene ends were 4 bases for V and 2 bases for J; bases not matched to a gene: 6. The CDR3 length is 16 residues. Germline loops: CDR1 SGHTA, CDR2 FQGTGA. The CDR3 sequence is CASSSNLAGVTDTQYF. The DNA of the CDR3 is TGTGCCAGCAGCTCCAATCTAGCGGGAGTCACAGATACGCAGTATTTT.

As for this clone: Mismatch with germline at one junction end may stem from a read error. The chain combines TRBV27 with TRBJ2-7, with 9 positions matching TRBD1. CDR3 length equals 14 residues. CDR1 is MNHEY and CDR2 is SMNVEV in the germline V gene (reference sequence). This chain's CDR3 is CASRRPGTGTSLDF. The CDR3 DNA follows: TGTGCCAGCAGGCGACCCGGGACAGGGACCAGCTTGGACTTC.

This chain joins TRBV28 and TRBJ1-1; TRBD1 matches at 7 bases. The CDR3 runs 14 residues. With V trimmed by 3 bases and J by 3 bases, 4 bases remained unmatched. Germline V lookup: CDR1 MDHEN, CDR2 SYDVKM. CDR3 coding DNA: TGTGCCAGCAGTTTGACAGGGATGGACACTGAAGCTTTCTTT. It yields the protein CASSLTGMDTEAFF.

This clone has a single count. The CDR3 sequence is CASSTSGRSDTQYF. The CDR3 coding sequence is TGCGCCAGCTCCACTAGCGGGAGATCGGATACGCAGTATTTT. The genes are TRBV5-1 and TRBJ2-3; TRBD2 agrees at 11 bases. Germline values: CDR1 SGHRS, CDR2 YFSETQ. V shed 7 bases and J 6 bases; nucleotides not matched to a gene: 7. The length of the CDR3 is 14 residues. The full variable domain, completed using reference TRBV5-1 and TRBJ2-3, is KAGVTQTPRYLIKTRGQQVTLSCSPISGHRSVSWYQQTPGQGLQFLFEYFSETQRNKGNFPGRFSGRQFSNSRSEMNVSTLELGDSALYLCASSTSGRSDTQYFGPGTRLTVL.

This rearrangement joins TRBV7-9 to TRBJ1-1; 8 bases align to TRBD1. The ends lost 4 bases at V and 3 bases at J; junction bases unmatched: 7. CDR1 is SEHNR, CDR2 FQNEAQ, per germline (reference sequence). The CDR3 sequence is 15 residues long. CDR3 bases: TGTGCCAGCAGCTGGACAGGGAACCGAGACACTGAAGCTTTCTTT. The encoded protein is CASSWTGNRDTEAFF. The full variable domain, with the rest looked up from reference TRBV7-9 and TRBJ1-1, is DTGVSQNPRHKITKRGQNVTFRCDPISEHNRLYWYRQTLGQGPEFLTYFQNEAQLEKSRLLSDRFSAERPKGSFSTLEIQRTEQGDSAMYLCASSWTGNRDTEAFFGQGTRLTVV.

This chain uses TRBV6-1 with TRBJ1-1; D perhaps matches TRBD1 (6 bases). The ends were cut back, 0 bases at V and 4 bases at J, with 6 bases in the middle. CDR3 length: 13 residues. Germline V gene sequence: CDR1 MNHNS, CDR2 SASEGT. CDR3 amino acids: CASSEAGGTEAFF. The CDR3 coding sequence is TGTGCCAGCAGTGAAGCAGGGGGCACTGAAGCTTTCTTT.

V is TRBV6-6 and J is TRBJ2-7, with 14 positions matching TRBD2. Germline V lookup: CDR1 MNHNY, CDR2 SVGAGI (reference sequence). The CDR3 contains 16 residues. Unmatched junction bases numbered 9, after V lost 6 bases and J lost 5 bases. The chain's CDR3 is CASRSGTSGRNHEQYF. The DNA of the CDR3 is TGTGCCAGCAGGTCCGGGACTAGCGGGAGAAACCACGAGCAGTACTTC.

The chain couples TRBV5-1 to TRBJ2-5, with a possible D match to TRBD2 (5 bases). Germline CDR1 is SGHRS and CDR2 is YFSETQ. Trimming took 3 bases from V and 7 from J, leaving 19 bases between them. The CDR3 is 15 amino acids. The CDR3 loop reads CASSWSPSWEWTQYF. CDR3 sequence (DNA): TGCGCCAGCAGCTGGTCCCCTTCTTGGGAGTGGACCCAGTACTTC.